This T cell receptor (beta chain) was recovered during a study of OX40 agonist ivuxolimab in advanced cancers. At the level of the study: Every patient in dose escalation had hepatocellular carcinoma, melanoma, renal cell or head and neck cancer. From about 23 to 85 years was the age range, with a mean of around 60 years, and roughly 83% were male. Antecedent anti-PD-1, anti-PD-L1 or anti-CTLA-4 therapy was permissible, with around 41% having received some.

V dropped 5 bases and J dropped 0; count of bases not matched to a gene: 4. CDR3 length: 15 residues. Germline V CDR1 and CDR2: SNHLY, FYNNEI. TCRdb's table, derived via immunoSEQ multiplex PCR, lists solely in-frame clones and lacks some. The sample consists of approximately 79,000 clones, 92% of them appearing once. This TCR came from an adult with an advanced solid tumor such as melanoma, head and neck, liver or kidney cancer. V usage is TRBV2 and J usage is TRBJ1-5; 7 bases are a match to TRBD1. The sequences come from CD4+ or CD8+ T cells sorted from blood, collected in a trial of the OX40 agonist ivuxolimab. The CDR3 is CASSWDRNSNQPQHF. CDR3 nucleotide sequence: TGTGCCAGCAGTTGGGACAGAAATAGCAATCAGCCCCAGCATTTT.